This T cell receptor beta chain originates from a study of T cell responses to AZD1222 COVID-19 vaccine. The sample holds one count of this clone. The target antigen is unknown. Trimming removed 2 bases from V and 8 bases from J, with 18 bases in between. Germline assignment: CDR1 KGHDR and CDR2 SFDVKD. The CDR3 has 16 amino acids. Assay used: immunoSEQ multiplex PCR; TCRdb lists only in-frame clones, some missing. The sample lists approximately 100,000 clones, 87% occurring once. Whole-study results and caveats: The study sampled repertoires only after the peak T cell response. Spike was spanned by vaccine-associated CD4 TCRs, with dominance at 160-218 and 743-854. Mostly white British, mostly female donors; authors suggested clonal diversity may be underestimated.

The gene calls are TRBV24-1 and TRBJ2-1; the D is unclear. The source is an adult who received the AZD1222 COVID-19 vaccine. The sequencing used peripheral blood, collected 28 days after the second AZD1222 dose. CDR3 DNA sequence: TGTGCCACCAGTGATTCCCTCGGCTCCCGTCTGGATGAGCAGTTCTTC. Translation: CATSDSLGSRLDEQFF.